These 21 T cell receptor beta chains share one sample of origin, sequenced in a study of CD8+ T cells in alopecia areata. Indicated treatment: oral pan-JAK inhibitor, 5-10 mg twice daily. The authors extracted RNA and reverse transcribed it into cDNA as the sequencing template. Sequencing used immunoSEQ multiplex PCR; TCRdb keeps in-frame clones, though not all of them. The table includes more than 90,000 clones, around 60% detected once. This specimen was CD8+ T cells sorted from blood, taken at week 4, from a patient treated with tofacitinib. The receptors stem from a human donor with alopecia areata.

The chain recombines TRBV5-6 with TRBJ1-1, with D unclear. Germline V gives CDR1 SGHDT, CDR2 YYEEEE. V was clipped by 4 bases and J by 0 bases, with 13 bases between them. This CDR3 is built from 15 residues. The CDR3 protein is CASSPHTLMNTEAFF. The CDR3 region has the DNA TGTGCCAGCAGCCCACACACCCTCATGAACACTGAAGCTTTCTTT.

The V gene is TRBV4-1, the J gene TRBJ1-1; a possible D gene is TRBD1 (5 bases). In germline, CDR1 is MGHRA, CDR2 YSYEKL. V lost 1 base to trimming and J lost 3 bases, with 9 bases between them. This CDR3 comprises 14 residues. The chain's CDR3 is CASSQVWGDTEAFF. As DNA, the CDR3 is TGCGCCAGCAGCCAAGTCTGGGGGGACACTGAAGCTTTCTTT.

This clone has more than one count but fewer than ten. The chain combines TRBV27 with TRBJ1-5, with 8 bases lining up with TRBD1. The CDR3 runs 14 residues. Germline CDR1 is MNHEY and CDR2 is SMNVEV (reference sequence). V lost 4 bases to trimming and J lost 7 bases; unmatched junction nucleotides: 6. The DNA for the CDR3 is TGTGCCAGCAGTTCGGACAGGGCAAAACAGCCCCAGCATTTT. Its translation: CASSSDRAKQPQHF.

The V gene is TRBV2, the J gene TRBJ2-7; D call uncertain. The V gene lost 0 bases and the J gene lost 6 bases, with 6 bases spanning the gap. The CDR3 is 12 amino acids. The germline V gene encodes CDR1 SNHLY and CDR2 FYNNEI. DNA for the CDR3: TGTGCCAGCAGTGAAGCGGGCGGCGAGCAGTACTTC. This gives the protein CASSEAGGEQYF.

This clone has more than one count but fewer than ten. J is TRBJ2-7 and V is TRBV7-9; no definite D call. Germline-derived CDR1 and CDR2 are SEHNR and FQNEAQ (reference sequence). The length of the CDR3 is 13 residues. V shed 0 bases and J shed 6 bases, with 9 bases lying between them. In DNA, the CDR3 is TGTGCCAGCAGCTTAGCCCTACCGACCGAGCAGTACTTC. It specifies CASSLALPTEQYF.

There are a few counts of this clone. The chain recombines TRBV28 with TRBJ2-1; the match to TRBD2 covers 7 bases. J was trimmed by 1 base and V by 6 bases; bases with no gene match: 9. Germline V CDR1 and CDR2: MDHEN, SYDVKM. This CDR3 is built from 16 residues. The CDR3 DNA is TGTGCCAGCAGACCTGTAGCGGGCAGGTCCTACAATGAGCAGTTCTTC. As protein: CASRPVAGRSYNEQFF.

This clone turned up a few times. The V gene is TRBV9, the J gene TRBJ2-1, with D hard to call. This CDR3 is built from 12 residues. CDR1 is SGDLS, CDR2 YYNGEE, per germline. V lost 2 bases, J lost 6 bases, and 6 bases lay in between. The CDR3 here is CASSVSGNEQFF. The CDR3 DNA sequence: TGTGCCAGCAGCGTCTCAGGCAATGAGCAGTTCTTC. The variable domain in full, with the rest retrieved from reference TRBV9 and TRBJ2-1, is DSGVTQTPKHLITATGQRVTLRCSPRSGDLSVYWYQQSLDQGLQFLIQYYNGEERAKGNILERFSAQQFPDLHSELNLSSLELGDSALYFCASSVSGNEQFFGPGTRLTVL.

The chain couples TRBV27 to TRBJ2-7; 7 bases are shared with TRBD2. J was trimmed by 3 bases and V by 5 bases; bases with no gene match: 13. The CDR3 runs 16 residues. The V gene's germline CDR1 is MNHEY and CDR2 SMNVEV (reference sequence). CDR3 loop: CASSIIAGPPFYEQYF. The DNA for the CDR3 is TGTGCCAGCAGTATAATAGCGGGCCCGCCGTTCTACGAGCAGTACTTC.

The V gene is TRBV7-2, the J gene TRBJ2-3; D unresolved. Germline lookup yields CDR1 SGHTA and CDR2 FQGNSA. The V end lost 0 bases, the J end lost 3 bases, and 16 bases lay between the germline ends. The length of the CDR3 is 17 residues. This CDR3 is CASSLAEVRAETDTQYF. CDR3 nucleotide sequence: TGTGCCAGCAGCTTAGCAGAAGTACGGGCGGAAACAGATACGCAGTATTTT. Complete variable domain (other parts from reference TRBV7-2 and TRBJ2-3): GAGVSQSPSNKVTEKGKDVELRCDPISGHTALYWYRQSLGQGLEFLIYFQGNSAPDKSGLPSDRFSAERTGGSVSTLTIQRTQQEDSAVYLCASSLAEVRAETDTQYFGPGTRLTVL.

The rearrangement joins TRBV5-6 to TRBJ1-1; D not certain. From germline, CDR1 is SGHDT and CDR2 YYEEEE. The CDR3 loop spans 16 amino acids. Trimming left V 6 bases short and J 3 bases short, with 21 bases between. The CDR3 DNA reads TGTGCCAGCACCGAATCAGGCGGCGGCGGGGACACTGAAGCTTTCTTT. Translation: CASTESGGGGDTEAFF. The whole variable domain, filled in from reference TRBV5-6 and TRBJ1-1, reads DAGVTQSPTHLIKTRGQQVTLRCSPKSGHDTVSWYQQALGQGPQFIFQYYEEEERQRGNFPDRFSGHQFPNYSSELNVNALLLGDSALYLCASTESGGGGDTEAFFGQGTRLTVV.

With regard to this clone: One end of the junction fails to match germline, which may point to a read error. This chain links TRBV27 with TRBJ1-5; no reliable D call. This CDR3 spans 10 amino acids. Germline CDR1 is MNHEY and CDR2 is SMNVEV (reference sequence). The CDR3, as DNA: TGCGTACCGACGGGGCAGCCCCAGCATTTT. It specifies CVPTGQPQHF.

CDR3 sequence: CASSPGGGRGEQYF. CDR3 nucleotide sequence: TGTGCCAGCAGCCCAGGGGGAGGCCGAGGGGAGCAGTACTTC. V usage is TRBV7-2 and J usage is TRBJ2-7; tentatively, D is TRBD1 (7 bases). The CDR3 spans 14 residues. V lost 5 bases to trimming and J lost 7 bases, with 18 bases between them. CDR1 SGHTA and CDR2 FQGNSA come from the germline V gene.

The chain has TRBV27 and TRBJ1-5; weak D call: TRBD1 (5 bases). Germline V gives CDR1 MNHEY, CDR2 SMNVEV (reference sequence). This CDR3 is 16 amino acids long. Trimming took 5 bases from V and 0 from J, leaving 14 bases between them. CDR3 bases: TGTGCCAGCAGTAATGCAGGGTGGCATAGCAATCAGCCCCAGCATTTT. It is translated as CASSNAGWHSNQPQHF.

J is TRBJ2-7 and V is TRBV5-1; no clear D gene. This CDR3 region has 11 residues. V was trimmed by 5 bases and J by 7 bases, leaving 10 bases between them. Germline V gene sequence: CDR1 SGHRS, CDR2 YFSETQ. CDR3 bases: TGCGCCAGCAGGGGAAGGGAAGAGCAGTACTTC. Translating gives CASRGREEQYF.

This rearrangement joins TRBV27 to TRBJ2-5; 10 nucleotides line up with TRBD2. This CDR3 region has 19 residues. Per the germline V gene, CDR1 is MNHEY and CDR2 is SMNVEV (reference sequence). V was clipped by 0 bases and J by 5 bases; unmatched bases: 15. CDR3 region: CASSLSSLAGDTVLETQYF. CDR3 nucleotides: TGTGCCAGCAGTTTATCTTCTCTAGCGGGAGACACAGTACTGGAGACCCAGTACTTC.

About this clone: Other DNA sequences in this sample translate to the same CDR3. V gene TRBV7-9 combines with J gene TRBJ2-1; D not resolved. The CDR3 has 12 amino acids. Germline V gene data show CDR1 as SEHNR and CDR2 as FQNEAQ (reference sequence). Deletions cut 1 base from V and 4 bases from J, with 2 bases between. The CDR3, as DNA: TGTGCCAGCAGCTTAGGTTACAATGAGCAGTTCTTC. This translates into CASSLGYNEQFF. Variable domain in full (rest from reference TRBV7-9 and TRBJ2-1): DTGVSQNPRHKITKRGQNVTFRCDPISEHNRLYWYRQTLGQGPEFLTYFQNEAQLEKSRLLSDRFSAERPKGSFSTLEIQRTEQGDSAMYLCASSLGYNEQFFGPGTRLTVL.

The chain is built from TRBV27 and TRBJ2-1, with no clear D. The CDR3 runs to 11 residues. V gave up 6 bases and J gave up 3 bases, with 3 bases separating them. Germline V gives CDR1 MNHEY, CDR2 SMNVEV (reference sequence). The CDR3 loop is CASRLYNEQFF. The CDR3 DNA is TGTGCCAGCAGGCTCTACAATGAGCAGTTCTTC.

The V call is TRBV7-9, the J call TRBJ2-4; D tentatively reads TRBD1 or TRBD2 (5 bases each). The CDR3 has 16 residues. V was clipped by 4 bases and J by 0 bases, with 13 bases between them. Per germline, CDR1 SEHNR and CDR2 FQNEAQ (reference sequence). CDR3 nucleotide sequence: TGTGCCAGCAGCTCACGTACCGGGACAGCCAAAAACATTCAGTACTTC. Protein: CASSSRTGTAKNIQYF.

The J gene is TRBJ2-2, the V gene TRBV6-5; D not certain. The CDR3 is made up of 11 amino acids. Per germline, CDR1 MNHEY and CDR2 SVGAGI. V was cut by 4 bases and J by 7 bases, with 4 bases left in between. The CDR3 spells CASSFSGELFF. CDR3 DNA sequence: TGTGCCAGCAGTTTCAGCGGGGAGCTGTTTTTT.

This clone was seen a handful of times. This chain's CDR3 is CASSVVGGPETQYF. Here the CDR3 DNA reads TGTGCCAGCAGCGTAGTGGGCGGACCAGAGACCCAGTACTTC. The rearrangement links TRBV9 to TRBJ2-5; no firm D call. CDR3 size: 14 residues. Germline values: CDR1 SGDLS, CDR2 YYNGEE. The V gene lost 0 bases and the J gene lost 4 bases, with 10 bases spanning the gap.

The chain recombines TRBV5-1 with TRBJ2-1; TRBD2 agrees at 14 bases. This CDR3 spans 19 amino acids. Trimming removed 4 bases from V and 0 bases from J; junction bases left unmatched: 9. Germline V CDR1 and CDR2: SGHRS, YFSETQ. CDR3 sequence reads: CASSPGLAGVRPSYNEQFF. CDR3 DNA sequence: TGCGCCAGCAGCCCGGGACTAGCGGGAGTAAGGCCCTCCTACAATGAGCAGTTCTTC. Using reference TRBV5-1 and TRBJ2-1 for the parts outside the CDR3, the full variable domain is KAGVTQTPRYLIKTRGQQVTLSCSPISGHRSVSWYQQTPGQGLQFLFEYFSETQRNKGNFPGRFSGRQFSNSRSEMNVSTLELGDSALYLCASSPGLAGVRPSYNEQFFGPGTRLTVL.